This note documents a single T cell receptor (beta chain) sequence. This sample was taken from a study of blood T cells in healthy people across ages. About the research overall: Using template switching, researchers captured about one barcoded beta molecule for each two T cells.

Then a second PCR, running roughly 7 to 11 cycles, was carried out with a sample-barcoded 5' primer and a J-beta primer mix. Individual samples furnished no less than 2.5 million CDR3-containing paired-end reads apiece. TCRdb fed the 5' RACE reads into MiXCR, producing one record per CDR3 protein. This table holds almost 1 million distinct CDR3 sequences, roughly half found once. The CDR3 loop spans 17 amino acids. The germline gives CDR1 MDHEN, CDR2 SYDVKM. Trimming removed 5 bases from V and 2 bases from J; junction bases left unmatched: 9. The chain carries TRBV28 and TRBJ2-4; 10 nucleotides agree with TRBD1. The clonotype was recovered from a woman aged 55-75 years in good health. Sample: blood. DNA of the CDR3: TGTGCCAGCAGTCACCCTCGGACAGGGGGGTCCAAAAACATTCAGTACTTC. Translated: CASSHPRTGGSKNIQYF. The full variable domain, in which reference TRBV28 and TRBJ2-4 provide the parts outside the CDR3, is DVKVTQSSRYLVKRTGEKVFLECVQDMDHENMFWYRQDPGLGLRLIYFSYDVKMKEKGDIPEGYSVSREKKERFSLILESASTNQTSMYLCASSHPRTGGSKNIQYFGAGTRLSVL.